The source of this TCR beta chain is a study of shared clonotypes between healthy human individuals. Findings of the study overall: Generation probabilities of non-shared clonotypes were lower (relative to those shared by all four donors).

Splitting of CD4+ cells produced CD45RA+ naive and CD45RA-negative memory subsets. As to this clone: The antigen remains undetermined.

TCRdb keeps only in-frame clones here, not all; method: immunoSEQ multiplex PCR. The table lists 2 million to 2.5 million clones, about 94% of them singletons. The sequenced material came from naive CD4+ T cells sorted from blood. Subset in this sample: CD45RA+ positively selected. The sequence was obtained from a man younger than 30 in good health.

CDR3 protein: CASRGGGINYGYTF. The CDR3 DNA sequence: TGTGCCAGTAGGGGAGGCGGGATAAACTATGGCTACACCTTC. The J gene is TRBJ1-2, the V gene TRBV19; no firm D call. The CDR3 runs to 14 residues. Trimming left V 6 bases short and J 2 bases short, with 13 bases between. The germline CDR1 and CDR2 sequences are LNHDA and SQIVND (reference sequence).